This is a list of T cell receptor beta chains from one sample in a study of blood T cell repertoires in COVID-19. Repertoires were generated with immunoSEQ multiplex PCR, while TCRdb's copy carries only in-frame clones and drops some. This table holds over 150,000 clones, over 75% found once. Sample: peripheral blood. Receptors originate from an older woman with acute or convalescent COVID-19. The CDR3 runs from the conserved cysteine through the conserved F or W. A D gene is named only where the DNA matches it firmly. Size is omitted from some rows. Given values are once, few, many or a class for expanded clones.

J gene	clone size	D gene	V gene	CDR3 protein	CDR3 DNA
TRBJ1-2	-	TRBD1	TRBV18	CASSGQGVGGYTF	TGTGCCAGCTCGGGACAGGGAGTCGGTGGCTACACCTTC
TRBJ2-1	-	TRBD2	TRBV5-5	CASSVTSGRMVGSYNEQFF	TGTGCCAGCAGCGTGACTAGCGGGAGAATGGTCGGTTCCTACAATGAGCAGTTCTTC
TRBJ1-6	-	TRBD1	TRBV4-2	CASSQEDRVGSPLHF	TGTGCCAGCAGCCAAGAGGACAGGGTGGGATCACCCCTCCACTTT
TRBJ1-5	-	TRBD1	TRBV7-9	CASSAQTGDLQHF	TGTGCCAGCAGCGCGCAGACAGGGGACCTCCAGCATTTT
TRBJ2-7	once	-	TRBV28	CASSGQQVRGQYF	TGTGCCAGCAGTGGTCAACAGGTACGAGGGCAGTACTTC
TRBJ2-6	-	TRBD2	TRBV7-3	CASSLTSGLGNGANVLTF	TGTGCCAGCAGCCTGACTAGCGGGCTGGGTAATGGGGCCAACGTCCTGACTTTC
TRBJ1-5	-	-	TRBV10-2	CASSVQGSNQPQHF	TGCGCCAGCAGTGTGCAGGGGAGCAATCAGCCCCAGCATTTT
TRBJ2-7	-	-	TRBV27	CASSLRRGSYEQYF	TGTGCCAGCAGTTTACGGCGAGGCTCCTACGAGCAGTACTTC
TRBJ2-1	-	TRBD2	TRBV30	CAWRTSAYNEQFF	TGTGCCTGGAGGACTAGCGCCTACAATGAGCAGTTCTTC
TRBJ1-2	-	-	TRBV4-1	CASSQELGAGYTF	TGCGCCAGCAGCCAAGAATTGGGAGCGGGCTACACCTTC
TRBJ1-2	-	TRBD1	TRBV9	CASSVGLTGRRHYGYTF	TGTGCCAGCAGCGTAGGGTTGACAGGGCGACGGCACTATGGCTACACCTTC
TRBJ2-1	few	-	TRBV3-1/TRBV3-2	CASSQAYGEQFF	TGTGCCAGCAGCCAAGCGTACGGTGAGCAGTTCTTC
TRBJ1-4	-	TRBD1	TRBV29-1	CSVTGDTGEKLFF	TGCAGCGTTACAGGGGATACTGGTGAAAAACTGTTTTTT
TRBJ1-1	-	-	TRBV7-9	CASSTPGGTEAFF	TGTGCCAGCAGCACACCCGGGGGCACTGAAGCTTTCTTT
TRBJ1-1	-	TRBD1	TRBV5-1	CASSLGQAPVNTEAFF	TGCGCCAGCAGCTTAGGACAGGCACCAGTTAACACTGAAGCTTTCTTT
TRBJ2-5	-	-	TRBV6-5	CASGAVRQETQYF	TGTGCCAGCGGGGCAGTACGTCAAGAGACCCAGTACTTC
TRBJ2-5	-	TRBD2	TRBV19	CASSTGLAGGLTQYF	TGTGCCAGTAGTACAGGACTAGCGGGAGGTTTAACCCAGTACTTC
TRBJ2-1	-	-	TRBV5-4	CASSRGVGRSYNEQFF	TGTGCCAGCAGCAGGGGCGTAGGTCGCTCCTACAATGAGCAGTTCTTC
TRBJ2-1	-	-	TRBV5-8	CASRRSGNEQFF	TGTGCCAGCAGACGGAGCGGCAATGAGCAGTTCTTC
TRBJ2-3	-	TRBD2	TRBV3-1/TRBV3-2	CASSQALAGGVDTQYF	TGTGCCAGCAGCCAAGCACTAGCGGGAGGCGTGGATACGCAGTATTTT
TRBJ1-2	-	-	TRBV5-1	CASSLQPTAIYGYTF	TGCGCCAGCAGCTTGCAACCGACAGCTATCTATGGCTACACCTTC
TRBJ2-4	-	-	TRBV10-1	CASISRWLAKNIQYF	TGCGCCAGCATCTCGAGGTGGCTAGCCAAAAACATTCAGTACTTC
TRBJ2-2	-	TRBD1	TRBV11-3	CASSPSPGQGASTGELFF	TGTGCCAGCAGCCCCTCCCCGGGACAGGGGGCGAGCACCGGGGAGCTGTTTTTT
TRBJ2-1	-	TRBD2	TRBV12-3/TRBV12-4	CASSPGLAAEQFF	TGTGCCAGCAGTCCGGGACTAGCGGCTGAGCAGTTCTTC
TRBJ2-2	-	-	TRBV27	CASSVIASTGELFF	TGTGCCAGCAGTGTGATCGCCAGCACCGGGGAGCTGTTTTTT
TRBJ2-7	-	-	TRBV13	CASSLGARGSYEQYF	TGTGCCAGCAGCTTAGGCGCGAGGGGGTCATACGAGCAGTACTTC
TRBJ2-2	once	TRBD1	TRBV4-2	CASSPGQATGELFF	TGTGCCAGCAGCCCGGGACAGGCCACCGGGGAGCTGTTTTTT